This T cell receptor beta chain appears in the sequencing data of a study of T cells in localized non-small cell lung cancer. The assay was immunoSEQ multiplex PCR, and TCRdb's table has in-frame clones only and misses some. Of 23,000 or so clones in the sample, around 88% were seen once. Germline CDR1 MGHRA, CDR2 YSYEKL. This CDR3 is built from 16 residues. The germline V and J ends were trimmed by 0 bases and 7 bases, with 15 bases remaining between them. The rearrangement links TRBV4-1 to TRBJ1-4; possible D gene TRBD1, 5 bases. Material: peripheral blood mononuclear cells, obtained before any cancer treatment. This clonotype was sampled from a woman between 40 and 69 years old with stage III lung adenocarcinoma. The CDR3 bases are TGCGCCAGCAGCCAAGAGAGAGCAGGGTGGAGTGAAAAACTGTTTTTT. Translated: CASSQERAGWSEKLFF.